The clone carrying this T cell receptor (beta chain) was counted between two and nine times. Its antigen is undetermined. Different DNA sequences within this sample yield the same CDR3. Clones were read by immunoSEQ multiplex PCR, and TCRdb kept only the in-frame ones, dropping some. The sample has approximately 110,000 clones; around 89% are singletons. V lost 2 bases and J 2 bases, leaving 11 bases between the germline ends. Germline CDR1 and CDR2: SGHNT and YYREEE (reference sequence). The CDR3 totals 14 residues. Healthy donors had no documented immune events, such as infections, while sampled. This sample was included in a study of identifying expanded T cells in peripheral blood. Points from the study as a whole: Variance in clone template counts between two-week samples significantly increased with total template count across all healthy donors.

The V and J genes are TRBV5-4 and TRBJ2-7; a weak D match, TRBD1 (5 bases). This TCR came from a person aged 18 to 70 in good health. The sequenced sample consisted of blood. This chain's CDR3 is CASSLGADTYEQYF. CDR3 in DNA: TGTGCCAGCAGCTTAGGGGCCGATACCTACGAGCAGTACTTC.